This T cell receptor beta chain was recorded in a study of T cell responses to AZD1222 COVID-19 vaccine (dated by TCRdb to the early 2020s). About the investigation overall: AZD1222 recipients with second doses at about 4 weeks or about 12 weeks were pooled, because spike-specific TCR depth and breadth did not differ between schedules. TCR sequencing was performed for 230 to 250 trial participants, of whom about 210 were given two doses of AZD1222 and around 25 were given two doses of MenACWY control vaccine. Trial participants were enrolled into age subgroups of 18-55, 56-69 and 70-plus years, which contained around 150, 28 and 57 TCR-sequenced participants, respectively.

The CDR3 regions of human TCRbeta chains were subjected to immunosequencing. From the authors' description of their analysis: Repertoire TCRs were checked for matches against a reference library of SARS-CoV-2-specific TCRs that had been generated using the MIRA antigen-specificity platform. Breadth was defined as the fraction of unique TCRs that were SARS-CoV-2-associated. Depth was defined as the fraction of total T cells that were SARS-CoV-2-associated. Each spike-specific TCR was assigned to its reactive spike region and to a CD4 or CD8 class using the MIRA data. Log10-transformed breadth and depth values were compared by one-way ANOVA with Sidak's multiple comparisons tests. Here the immuneACCESS table is served through TCRdb, limited to in-frame sequences with V and J called. Missing clones are a known gap in these copies; in checked studies unresolved V genes cover under half, and the rest lacks a known reason. The DNA gave D and trimming, while V, J and clone size come from that table. The sample yields about 120,000 clones; about 89% were counted once. The ten largest clones capture roughly 5% of the sample.

Comments on this clone: Its antigen is currently not known. Base quality data are lacking; no much larger clone is found one base away.

What the research found in general, with its limitations: Because no day 14 peak-response samples were available, the repertoires could be characterized only after the peak T cell response. CD4 TCRs associated with the vaccine covered the entire spike protein, and the dominant responses were in regions 160-218 and 743-854. Epitopes outside the regions mutated in the B.1.351 and B.1.1.7 variants were reportedly recognized by nearly half of the unique spike-specific TCRs. In the small 56-69-year group, the increase in depth fell short of significance, most likely because of low power. Most participants were white British and females outnumbered males, and the authors suggested that clonal diversity may have been underestimated. After two AZD1222 doses, both the breadth and the depth of spike-specific TCRs were significantly higher than at day 0 and than in MenACWY recipients. Conclusions about previously exposed vaccinees are limited because only six or seven AZD1222 recipients were SARS-CoV-2 seropositive at baseline.

Counted from cysteine to phenylalanine, this CDR3 has 11 amino acids. CDR3 DNA only is kept here, 33 bases in frame from base 1. Taken from the germline V gene, the CDR1 and CDR2 loops are SGHRS and YFSETQ. Trimming costs V 4 bases and J 11 bases, and their ends lie 12 bases apart. Read against the paper, the sample's time point label means: baseline before first vaccination. Samples from vaccinated people were obtained from the UK trials COV001 and COV002, which included a single-blind randomized controlled phase 2/3 trial of AZD1222 (ChAdOx1 nCoV-19) in healthy adults. For TCRbeta chain sequencing, PBMC samples from trial participants were taken at day 0 and at day 28 after the second dose.

The specimen comprised peripheral blood, sampled on day 0 of AZD1222 vaccination. The chain was built from TRBV5-1 and TRBJ1-1; the best D guess is TRBD1, with 5 bases matching. The sequence derives from an adult in good health. The CDR3 protein sequence reads: CASSLGTGAFF. The sequenced DNA is TGCGCCAGCAGCCTTGGGACCGGGGCTTTCTTT.